This T cell receptor (beta chain) was sequenced during a study of spatial heterogeneity in lung cancer. As for the study in general: Sequences of the beta chain were consistently detected in greater numbers than alpha-chain sequences. Study results and caveats: Tumoral mutation counts were tracked by counts of expanded intratumoral alpha and beta TCRs.

CDR3 size: 15 residues. The V gene lost 2 bases and the J gene lost 2 bases, with 9 bases spanning the gap. Each TCR cDNA molecule bore a unique molecular identifier. One entry per CDR3 protein, called by TCRdb with MiXCR from the 5' RACE reads. The data contain roughly 9,900 distinct CDR3 sequences, around 6% of them singletons. Time point defined: sample taken at primary tumor resection. Donation came from 70 or so patients with untreated early-stage non-small cell lung cancer. Whole RNA obtained from tumor, nontumor lung or frozen PBMC underwent sequencing without sorting. This clonotype was seen many times. The antigen is undetermined.

The receptor was derived from a female donor with early-stage non-small cell lung cancer. V usage is TRBV12-3 or TRBV12-4 and J usage is TRBJ2-2, with a weak D call TRBD1 (6 bases). This material consisted of lung tumor tissue, taken at surgery. The CDR3 spells CASSLTDRNTGELFF. For the CDR3, the DNA is TGTGCCAGCAGTTTAACGGACAGAAACACCGGGGAGCTGTTTTTT.